This TCR beta chain was captured by sequencing in a study of cytomegalovirus exposure and HLA in healthy donors. The study's findings and limits: Per a prior analysis, the majority of TCR beta V segments were productive roughly 90% or roughly 30% of the time.

The CDR3 loop spans 17 amino acids. Trimming at V came to 3 bases and at J to 2 bases, leaving 13 bases not matched to a gene. The V gene's germline CDR1 is SGDLS and CDR2 YYNGEE. Comments on this clone: What it recognizes is unknown.

Sampled while nominally healthy, donors likely had unrecorded immune exposures. Vbeta (60) and Jbeta (13) primers were used in the PCR. Here immunoSEQ multiplex PCR was the method, and the copy in TCRdb shows in-frame clones only, minus some. The table lists 150,000 to 200,000 clones, around 87% of them singletons. The clonotype was recovered from a woman aged 18-29 years in good health and CMV-seronegative. Sequencing was done on a sample of PBMCs. The chain combines TRBV9 with TRBJ2-5, with TRBD1 matching 7 bases. CDR3 sequence: CASSGWGTGDRQETQYF. DNA for the CDR3: TGTGCCAGCAGCGGGTGGGGAACAGGGGACCGACAAGAGACCCAGTACTTC.